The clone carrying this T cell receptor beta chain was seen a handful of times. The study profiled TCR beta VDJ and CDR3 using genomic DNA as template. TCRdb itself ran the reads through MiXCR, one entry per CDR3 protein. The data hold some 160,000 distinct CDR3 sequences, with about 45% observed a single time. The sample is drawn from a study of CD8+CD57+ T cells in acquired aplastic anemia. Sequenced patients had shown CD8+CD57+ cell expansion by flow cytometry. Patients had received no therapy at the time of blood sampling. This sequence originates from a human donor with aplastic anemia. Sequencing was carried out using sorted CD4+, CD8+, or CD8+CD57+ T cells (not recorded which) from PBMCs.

The CDR3 region is CATSDPTSEQYF. The DNA of the CDR3 is TGTGCCACCAGTGATCCGACATCTGAGCAGTACTTC. The chain employs TRBV24-1 and TRBJ2-7; D call uncertain. The ends were cut back, 3 bases at V and 7 bases at J, with 9 bases in the middle. Germline V gives CDR1 KGHDR, CDR2 SFDVKD. CDR3 length equals 12 residues.